This TCR beta chain originates from a study of cytomegalovirus exposure and HLA in healthy donors. Vbeta (60) and Jbeta (13) primers were used in the PCR. TCRdb keeps only in-frame clones here, not all; method: immunoSEQ multiplex PCR. This table has 150,000 to 200,000 clones, around 80% appearing once. This receptor was taken from a woman aged 25 to 39 in good health and CMV-seronegative. Sequenced input: PBMCs.

CDR3 DNA sequence: TGTGCCAGGGACAGGTTGTCGTACACTGAAGCTTTCTTT. Protein: CARDRLSYTEAFF. This chain links TRBV2 with TRBJ1-1; 7 bases match TRBD1. The CDR3 extends over 13 amino acids. CDR1 and CDR2 from the germline V gene are SNHLY and FYNNEI. With 9 bases clipped from V and 3 bases from J, the junction kept 7 bases outside the gene matches.